The following is a TCR beta chain sequence with its context. Its antigen is still unknown. No base quality values were provided; no much bigger clone lies one nucleotide off. The cohort was made up of approximately 670 healthy bone marrow donors. Cohort members were all nominally healthy when sampled, although unrecorded immune exposures were likely present. The donor was CMV seronegative and belonged to the group of several hundred seronegative cohort members. Every donor gave a peripheral blood sample, and the peripheral blood mononuclear cells from that sample were used for TCR beta sequencing. Genomic DNA extraction from the blood cell samples was performed with the Qiagen DNeasy Blood Extraction Kit. These data are taken from a study of cytomegalovirus exposure and HLA in healthy donors (TCRdb year 2017). As for the study more broadly: According to an earlier analysis of a few hundred of the donors, about 179 million T cells yielded 117 million unique TCR beta sequences and less than 300 Gb of sequence data. Donor age, sex, ethnicity and CMV serostatus were compiled alongside the repertoire data. In a later genetic analysis, genome-wide SNP genotypes for about 65% of the 666 donors were used, and that subset was treated as a discovery cohort. An earlier analysis of 587 of the donors used high-throughput TCR beta sequencing to judge whether each TCR beta V gene segment behaved as functional or pseudogenic. Among some 400 genotyped donors of the cohort, an average of around 250,000 unique TCR beta nucleotide sequences was sequenced per donor, of which approximately 19% were non-productive. To predict cytomegalovirus infection status, the study combined high-throughput TCR immunosequencing, statistical association of individual TCRs with disease status, and machine learning. In the later analysis, no new phenotypic data were used to find candidate immune exposures; instead, reliance was placed on TCR beta sequences and their occurrence across donors. Of the 300 to 500 genotyped donors, 81% were placed in the genetic ancestry cluster associated with self-reported Caucasian donors. A later analysis re-analyzed previously published TCR beta repertoires from 600 to 850 donors and added high-resolution HLA genotyping to study TCR occurrence patterns. Roughly 5 DR-DQ haplotypes were handled as single units for association and clustering, since linkage in the cohort was strong. HLA typing included class I and class II loci at four-digit resolution. An early release that covered about 640 HLA-typed donors contained around 300 gigabases of sequencing data and 80 million or so unique TCR sequences. Typing coverage differed by locus: A, B, C, DRB1 and DQB1 were typed in roughly 620-640 donors, DQA1 in roughly 500, DPA1 in 600 to 610, and DPB1 in around 490. The study aimed to test whether signatures of past pathogen exposure could be identified by cataloging public T cell receptors. A separate validation cohort of roughly 120 different subjects was used in addition to the roughly 720-subject first cohort. Every repertoire in the discovery cohort had been generated on one and the same sequencing platform. The T cell repertoires of 666 subjects were profiled by immunosequencing and related to cytomegalovirus serostatus.

The CDR3 numbers 16 residues from cysteine through phenylalanine. CDR3 DNA only is kept here, 48 bases in frame from base 1. The germline V and J ends show losses of 0 bases and 2 bases respectively, and no gene match explains 4 bases of the junction. Based on the germline V gene (reference sequence), the CDR1 and CDR2 sequences are MNHNY and SVGAGI. Study-wide conclusions, independent of this receptor: Most TCR sequences were seen in very few donors, while some public TCRs were found in many individuals. The study listed 150 to 200 TCR beta chains as associated with cytomegalovirus. In a later analysis, most CMV-associated TCR beta chains were found to appear HLA-restricted, with HLA associations seemingly driven largely by CMV exposure. In a later analysis, TCR association rates were found to vary across HLA loci, with the most associated TCRs seen for DRB1 alleles and the fewest for HLA-C alleles. Presence/absence analyses assumed roughly uniform sequencing depth across donors, an assumption that may not hold. In an earlier analysis of roughly 560 of the donors, most TCR beta V segments were observed in productive rearrangements about 87% or about 30% of the time, broadly matching IMGT annotations. A later analysis associated roughly 17,000 TCR beta sequences with specific HLA alleles at a false discovery rate of 0.05. According to the authors, the approach could potentially be generalized to other disease states and immunological phenotypes. A further reported finding was that TCR beta sequences accurately predicted the HLA-A and HLA-B alleles for most subjects in the first cohort. In a later analysis, several top co-occurrence clusters were reported to appear linked to parvovirus B19, influenza, CMV and Epstein-Barr virus. Because HLA typing was missing for some donors at each locus, association tests included only the typed subset. In a later analysis, HLA-associated TCR beta chains were found to be more clonally expanded and to have lower generation probabilities than equally common non-associated chains. The classifier was reported to diagnose cytomegalovirus status with high specificity and sensitivity in both the original cohort and the validation cohort. The cohort was sequenced for TCR beta chains only, and without alpha or paired-chain data the features that could be detected were limited. Because the 87-base-pair reads could not distinguish some IMGT-functional V segments, including TRBV6-2 and TRBV6-3, those segments were excluded. According to a later genetic analysis, donors in an Asian-associated ancestry cluster had fewer N-insertions in productive TCRs than the approximately 630-donor mean. The earlier analysis of almost 600 of the donors excluded roughly 17 rarely observed V segments, including chromosome 9 orphons, because counts were too low. Strong co-occurrence of HLA alleles, especially DR and DQ, made assigning TCR associations to individual alleles difficult. The only immune exposure information available for the cohort was CMV serostatus. A later genetic analysis associated a missense DCLRE1C variant with V-gene and J-gene trimming of TCR beta chains, and an independent cohort replicated the association. In vitro tests confirmed that a few of the cytomegalovirus-associated TCR beta chains recognize cytomegalovirus antigens. Linkage disequilibrium might explain the correlated functional status among segregating V segments, but an unknown experimental factor could not be excluded. A cluster of highly shared sequence variants was judged likely to represent a technical artifact of the sequencing pipeline.

Receptors were amplified or captured by the immunoSEQ multiplex PCR assay. For the multiplex PCR, a mixture combining 60 forward primers for TCR Vbeta segments and 13 reverse primers for TCR Jbeta segments was used. The CDR3 region of rearranged TCR beta genes was amplified from genomic DNA by a multiplex PCR assay. The Illumina HiSeq System was used to sequence the amplified TCR beta libraries as 87-base-pair reads. Under the source paper's analysis protocol: In a later analysis, some 80 million unique TCR beta chains were counted across the approximately 640 repertoires, and approximately 11 million of these chains were shared by at least two donors. Raw reads were error-corrected and collapsed into unique sequences with a nearest-neighbor algorithm that merged closely related sequences to remove PCR and sequencing errors. Alignment of CDR3 sequences to IMGT reference sequences was used to assign V, D and J gene segments. For a sequence to be retained, a match of at least six nucleotides was required to both a V gene segment and a J gene segment. A rearrangement was called productive if the CDR3 had no stop codons and remained in frame with V and J, and every other rearrangement was called non-productive. Following IMGT convention, CDR3 was defined as the stretch from the second conserved V-encoded cysteine up to the conserved J-encoded phenylalanine. In an earlier analysis of more than 550 of the donors, sequences lacking an unambiguous match to a single V gene segment were excluded. In an earlier analysis of 587 of the donors, V segments were called functional above 56.7% productive rearrangements and were called segregating when the between-donor standard deviation exceeded 5%. To diagnose cytomegalovirus status from the catalog of TCR beta chain sequences, a statistical classification framework was built. In a later analysis, V and J genes were assigned by comparing TCR nucleotide sequences against IMGT/GENE-DB human TR gene sequences. Using the TCRdist pipeline, a later analysis assigned CDR3 sequences along with most-parsimonious VDJ recombination scenarios. In a later analysis, each TCR beta chain was defined by its CDR3 amino acid sequence together with its V-gene family, and reads lacking a unique V-gene family were excluded. As a way to deal with suspected cross-contamination and a sequencing artifact, a later analysis dropped over 550 nucleotide sequences that were highly shared and had low generation probability. In a later analysis, a clonal expansion index for each public chain was calculated from normalized within-repertoire ranks of inferred template counts. A later analysis computed generation probabilities with a VDJ recombination model fitted to out-of-frame rearrangements, and checked the results against IGoR. Hypergeometric tests were used in a later analysis to score TCR-TCR, TCR-HLA and TCR-CMV co-occurrence, with a repertoire-size bias correction applied to the TCR pairs. In a later analysis, false discovery rates were estimated by permuting HLA or CMV assignments 20 times. In a later analysis, co-occurring TCRs were grouped with DBSCAN, and TCRdist sequence similarity was added when clustering was performed within HLA-allele-positive subsets. Repertoires with fewer than 30,000 or more than 120,000 public chains were left out of co-occurrence clustering, as were about 5 repertoires with anomalous nucleotide sharing. TCRdb mirrors the immuneACCESS table, restricted to in-frame sequences. Some clones are absent from its copies; in checked studies, under half trace to an unresolved V gene, and the reason for the others is unknown. The V and J calls and clone size are taken from that table; D and trimming were inferred from the DNA. In all, the sample holds under 140,000 clones, and about 90% of those were seen once. The top ten clones comprise more than 1.5% of the sample.

The sequencing sample was made of PBMCs. This sequence was found in a man aged 40-49 years in good health and CMV-seronegative. The V and J genes are TRBV6-6 and TRBJ2-5; 9 middle bases align to TRBD2. The sequenced DNA is TGTGCCAGCAGTTACTCTAGCGGGGGAACGCAAGAGACCCAGTACTTC. Translated, it gives CASSYSSGGTQETQYF.